A selection of T cell receptor beta chains follows, all from one sample in a study of OX40 agonist ivuxolimab in advanced cancers. The repertoire was sequenced with immunoSEQ multiplex PCR; TCRdb's copy has only in-frame clones and lacks some. The sample shows 57,000 or so clones, less than 90% of them seen only once. The sample here was CD4+ or CD8+ T cells sorted from blood, taken in a trial of the OX40 agonist ivuxolimab. All receptors derive from an adult with an advanced solid tumor such as melanoma, head and neck, liver or kidney cancer. Each CDR3 is given with its conserved first and last residue. D genes are given only for firm matches. Clone size is not always given. Where it is, it says once, few, many or a class for expanded clones.

>NA|TRBJ2-5|TRBV7-7|TRBD1
TGTGCTAGCAGCTTGGGGACAGGGCGAAAAGAGACCCAGTACTTC
CASSLGTGRKETQYF
>NA|TRBJ2-1|TRBV10-1|NA
TGCGCCAGCAGTGAGTCGAGGGGTTATGAGCAGTTCTTC
CASSESRGYEQFF
>NA|TRBJ2-1|TRBV7-2|TRBD1
TGTGCCAGCAGCCGGACAGGGGGGGGATACAATGAGCAGTTCTTC
CASSRTGGGYNEQFF
>NA|TRBJ2-2|TRBV5-8|TRBD1
TGTGCCAGCAGCCACCCCCGGGACAGGAACACCGGGGAGCTGTTTTTT
CASSHPRDRNTGELFF
>NA|TRBJ2-3|TRBV6-5|NA
TGTGCCAGCAGTAACCACAGGGATACGCAGTATTTT
CASSNHRDTQYF
>NA|TRBJ2-1|TRBV7-9|TRBD2
TGTGCCAGCGCTTGGGGACTAGCGGACGATGAGCAGTTCTTC
CASAWGLADDEQFF
>NA|TRBJ2-3|TRBV28|NA
TGTGCCAGCAGAAGTAAGGGCACAGATACGCAGTATTTT
CASRSKGTDTQYF
>NA|TRBJ1-3|TRBV9|NA
TGTGCCAGCAGCGCCCGTGGAGGGGACGATTCGGGAAACACCATATATTTT
CASSARGGDDSGNTIYF
>NA|TRBJ2-1|TRBV7-3|TRBD2
TGTGCCAGCAGCGTAGACGGGACTAGCGGGGAGCAGTTCTTC
CASSVDGTSGEQFF
>NA|TRBJ2-4|TRBV7-9|NA
TGTGCCAGCAGCTCGGGCGAGGCGGGCAAAAACATTCAGTACTTC
CASSSGEAGKNIQYF
>NA|TRBJ1-2|TRBV2|NA
TGTGCCAGCAGTGATTGGGTGGGGAGTGGCTACACCTTC
CASSDWVGSGYTF
>NA|TRBJ2-3|TRBV19|TRBD1
TGTGCCAGTAGTGCCCCGACAGGGGGTAACACAGATACGCAGTATTTT
CASSAPTGGNTDTQYF
>NA|TRBJ1-1|TRBV28|NA
TGTGCCAGCAGTCCCGGGGCGAAACTGAACACTGAAGCTTTCTTT
CASSPGAKLNTEAFF
>NA|TRBJ1-4|TRBV2|TRBD1
TGTGCCAGCAGACCTGACAGGGATGAAAAACTGTTTTTT
CASRPDRDEKLFF
>NA|TRBJ2-2|TRBV27|NA
TGTGCCAGCAGGGGACTGGGCAACACCGGGGAGCTGTTTTTT
CASRGLGNTGELFF
>NA|TRBJ1-2|TRBV6-5|NA
TGTGCCAGCGGGAGCGCTAACTATGGCTACACCTTC
CASGSANYGYTF
>NA|TRBJ2-5|TRBV5-1|TRBD2
TGCGCCAGCAGCAAGGGACTAGCGGACCAAGAGACCCAGTACTTC
CASSKGLADQETQYF
>few|TRBJ1-4|TRBV27|NA
TGTGCCAGCAGCACGGGCGCAACTAATGAAAAACTGTTTTTT
CASSTGATNEKLFF
>NA|TRBJ2-1|TRBV7-6|NA
TGTGCCAGCAGCCAAACCGGACCCGGGACGCAGGAGTTCTTC
CASSQTGPGTQEFF
>once|TRBJ2-1|TRBV11-2|NA
TGTGCCAGCACCAGGGGGTCAGCGGGGTCCTACAATGAGCAGTTCTTC
CASTRGSAGSYNEQFF
>NA|TRBJ2-1|TRBV5-8|TRBD2
TGTGCCAGCAGCTTAGGTCTAGCGGGAGGCGGACAGTTCTTC
CASSLGLAGGGQFF
>NA|TRBJ1-5|TRBV18|NA
TGTGCCAGCTCACCAGGGCAGGGGAGGCATCAGCCCCAGCATTTT
CASSPGQGRHQPQHF
>NA|TRBJ1-1|TRBV30|NA
TGTGCCTGGAGTCGGGACAAAATGAACACTGAAGCTTTCTTT
CAWSRDKMNTEAFF
>NA|TRBJ1-5|TRBV11-2|NA
TGTGCCAGCAGCTCGAATCACCCCGGACTTTTGCATTTT
CASSSNHPGLLHF
>once|TRBJ2-1|TRBV21-1|NA
TGTGCCAGCAGGACGGGAGGCCGCGGGGAGCAGTTCTTC
CASRTGGRGEQFF
>few|TRBJ1-5|TRBV19|NA
TGTGCCAGTACCGCGGGGGGTAGCGGATTGACGCCCCAGCATTTT
CASTAGGSGLTPQHF